This T cell receptor (beta chain) was documented in a study of identical twins. The length of the CDR3 is 15 residues. V lost 3 bases and J 1 base, leaving 10 bases between the germline ends. Germline lookup yields CDR1 SGHRS and CDR2 YFSETQ. Only healthy Caucasians were enrolled as donors. One entry per CDR3 protein results from TCRdb running MiXCR on the 5' RACE reads. In the table there are hundreds of thousands of distinct CDR3 sequences, about 20% of which are singletons. These data were also reused for a study on T cells expressing NK-cell markers. From that paper: Beta-chain profiling covered CD3+CD56+NKG2C+, CD3+CD56+NKG2C- and CD3+CD56-NKG2C+ sorted subsets. Roughly 1.0-8% of CD8+ T cells in over 5 donors belonged to dominant NKG2C+ clonotypes.

This TCR was recovered from a woman aged 18-29 years in good health. The V and J genes are TRBV5-1 and TRBJ2-2; no firm D call. The sequenced sample was PBMCs. This CDR3 reads CASSWYGGNTGELFF. The CDR3 coding sequence is TGCGCCAGCAGCTGGTACGGCGGGAACACCGGGGAGCTGTTTTTT. Using reference TRBV5-1 and TRBJ2-2 for the parts outside the CDR3, the full variable domain is KAGVTQTPRYLIKTRGQQVTLSCSPISGHRSVSWYQQTPGQGLQFLFEYFSETQRNKGNFPGRFSGRQFSNSRSEMNVSTLELGDSALYLCASSWYGGNTGELFFGEGSRLTVL.